This T cell receptor beta chain is from a study of T cell repertoires in cytomegalovirus infection. Study in general: Indications of both CMV infection and matching HLA type were provided by public TCR beta signatures. Study-level results: Clonotype analysis showed dominance of the ex vivo response by HLA-C-restricted CMV-specific TCR beta clonotypes. Identification of carriers of CMV plus the relevant HLA was achieved through cumulative public TCR beta family frequency.

The CDR3 contains 13 residues. Trimming took 5 bases from V and 0 from J, leaving 10 bases between them. Germline CDR1 is SQVTM and CDR2 is ANQGSEA. A single record per CDR3 protein comes from TCRdb applying MiXCR to the reads. Of 450,000 to 650,000 distinct CDR3 sequences listed, less than 30% are singletons. A word on this clonotype: Its antigen is unknown.

This receptor was identified in a human donor in good health (CMV status not recorded). Some clones in this sample may be carry-over from other donors' samples. Material: PBMCs. The chain couples TRBV29-1 to TRBJ1-1; perhaps TRBD1 as D (6 bases). This CDR3 reads CSVWTVMNTEAFF. The CDR3 DNA is TGCAGCGTTTGGACAGTTATGAACACTGAAGCTTTCTTT.